This TCR beta chain was captured in a study of shared clonotypes between healthy human individuals. Turning to the study itself: In total, the donors were two women and a few men aged 18 to 49.

Whole-study findings and limits: Large sequencing depth failed to make sorted-subset sequencing complete, rarefaction showed.

Trimming left V 3 bases short and J 0 bases short, with 12 bases between. The CDR3 loop spans 15 amino acids. Germline CDR1 and CDR2: GTSNPN and SVGIG (reference sequence). Naive CD8 cells lacked CD45RO and underwent positive selection for CCR7, leaving out terminally differentiated effector memory CD45RA+ cells. Only Caucasian adults living in Nashville, Tennessee made up the donor group. The protocol was immunoSEQ multiplex PCR, while the TCRdb copy is restricted to in-frame clones and leaves out a portion. The sample lists over 800,000 clones, nearly 95% occurring once. A note on this clone: The target antigen is unknown.

The chain joins TRBV30 to TRBJ2-1; possible D gene TRBD2, 5 bases. The material sequenced was naive CD8+ T cells sorted from blood. This receptor was obtained from a man between 25 and 39 years old in good health. The DNA of the CDR3 is TGTGCCTGGAGAACCAGCGGAAGCTCCTACAATGAGCAGTTCTTC. Translating gives CAWRTSGSSYNEQFF.